This passage covers 26 T cell receptor beta chains from one sample sequenced in a study of blood T cell repertoires in COVID-19. Generated by immunoSEQ multiplex PCR, the TCRdb table keeps only in-frame clones and is missing some. The sample has tens of thousands of clones, approximately 86% seen once. Sequencing was carried out using peripheral blood. The receptors were gathered from a human donor in a cohort sampled during active COVID-19.

The chain has TRBV12-3 or TRBV12-4 and TRBJ1-2; no firm D call. CDR3 length equals 12 residues. Between the trimmed V and J ends, which lost 2 bases and 3 bases, there was a span of 4 bases. CDR3 bases: TGTGCCAGCAGTTTATCGGACTATGGCTACACCTTC. Amino acid sequence: CASSLSDYGYTF.

The J gene is TRBJ1-5, the V gene TRBV19, with 8 bases aligning to TRBD1. CDR1 and CDR2 (germline): LNHDA, SQIVND (reference sequence). Unmatched junction bases numbered 4, after V lost 5 bases and J lost 1 base. The length of the CDR3 is 15 residues. CDR3 DNA sequence: TGTGCCAGTAGTCTCGGACAGGGCAGCAATCAGCCCCAGCATTTT. This sequence encodes CASSLGQGSNQPQHF.

V and J are TRBV5-1 and TRBJ2-3; D gene ambiguous. This CDR3 region has 13 residues. Germline CDR1 reads SGHRS; CDR2 reads YFSETQ. The V gene lost 4 bases and the J gene lost 2 bases, with 8 bases spanning the gap. Here the CDR3 reads CASSAKDTDTQYF. Here the CDR3 DNA reads TGCGCCAGCAGCGCGAAAGACACAGATACGCAGTATTTT. The full variable domain, in which reference TRBV5-1 and TRBJ2-3 provide the parts outside the CDR3, is KAGVTQTPRYLIKTRGQQVTLSCSPISGHRSVSWYQQTPGQGLQFLFEYFSETQRNKGNFPGRFSGRQFSNSRSEMNVSTLELGDSALYLCASSAKDTDTQYFGPGTRLTVL.

The genes are TRBV20-1 and TRBJ2-2, with a possible D match to TRBD1 (6 bases). The V end lost 3 bases, the J end lost 3 bases, and 17 bases lay between the germline ends. CDR1 and CDR2 (germline): DFQATT, SNEGSKA (reference sequence). This CDR3 has 16 residues. The CDR3 bases are TGCAGTGCTAGTGACAGCGCAGGGGCTGACACCGGGGAGCTGTTTTTT. Translating it yields CSASDSAGADTGELFF.

J is TRBJ2-7 and V is TRBV6-1; TRBD1 is a possible D gene (6 bases). CDR1 and CDR2 from the germline V gene are MNHNS and SASEGT. The CDR3 is made up of 16 amino acids. Deletions cut 4 bases from V and 3 bases from J, with 19 bases between. The CDR3 reads CASSGRHRATHYEQYF. The CDR3 nucleotides are TGTGCCAGCAGTGGCCGTCACAGGGCCACTCACTACGAGCAGTACTTC.

Here the CDR3 DNA reads TGTGCCAGCAGTTTTGCGGGGGGGGGAAACACCATATATTTT. Translated: CASSFAGGGNTIYF. The rearrangement uses TRBV28 and TRBJ1-3; D is possibly TRBD1 (5 bases). Germline V gene sequence: CDR1 MDHEN, CDR2 SYDVKM. V was clipped by 3 bases and J by 4 bases, with 10 bases between them. This CDR3 has 14 amino acids.

The V and J genes are TRBV2 and TRBJ2-2, with 10 bases fitting TRBD1. The CDR3 length is 16 residues. Germline V lookup: CDR1 SNHLY, CDR2 FYNNEI. V lost 6 bases and J lost 7; bases outside the gene matches: 11. The DNA for the CDR3 is TGTGCCAGCAGCCCCGAGACAGGGGGCGAATTCGGGGAGCTGTTTTTT. This translates into CASSPETGGEFGELFF.

This clone was recorded a few times. This chain links TRBV6-4 with TRBJ2-2; D might be TRBD1 (5 bases). This CDR3 has 13 residues. From germline, CDR1 is MRHNA and CDR2 SNTAGT. With 6 bases removed from V and 5 bases from J, the gap between germline ends came to 10 bases. The CDR3 DNA reads as TGTGCCAGCAGCGGTCGACAGACCGGGGAGCTGTTTTTT. Translating gives CASSGRQTGELFF.

The chain joins TRBV9 to TRBJ1-3, with D possibly being TRBD1 (6 bases). The ends were cut back, 8 bases at V and 0 bases at J, with 9 bases in the middle. The germline gives CDR1 SGDLS, CDR2 YYNGEE. This CDR3 contains 13 residues. Here the CDR3 DNA reads TGTGCCAGTACGACAGGCTCTGGAAACACCATATATTTT. This translates into CASTTGSGNTIYF.

This clone occurred once. The V call is TRBV19, the J call TRBJ1-6; a possible D gene is TRBD1 (6 bases). The V and J ends lost 5 bases and 5 bases respectively, with 10 bases between them. Per the germline V gene, CDR1 is LNHDA and CDR2 is SQIVND (reference sequence). CDR3 length: 14 residues. The CDR3 loop reads CASSQGWDNSPLHF. CDR3 coding DNA: TGTGCCAGTAGTCAGGGGTGGGATAATTCACCCCTCCACTTT.

This clone was seen more than once but under ten times. The chain has TRBV15 and TRBJ1-5; D is unresolved. Trimming shortened V by 1 base and J by 0 bases, and 10 bases separated the two germline ends. CDR1 LNHNV and CDR2 YYDKDF come from the germline V gene (reference sequence). This CDR3 has 16 amino acids. DNA of the CDR3: TGTGCCACCAGCAGAGTGGGAGGGCATAGCAATCAGCCCCAGCATTTT. Translation gives CATSRVGGHSNQPQHF.

V is TRBV30 and J is TRBJ1-4; the D is unclear. The CDR3 totals 14 residues. From germline, CDR1 is GTSNPN and CDR2 SVGIG (reference sequence). V shed 4 bases and J shed 3 bases, with 12 bases lying between them. The CDR3 DNA reads TGTGCCTGGACAACGTTCTCGGCTAATGAAAAACTGTTTTTT. It codes for CAWTTFSANEKLFF.

The genes are TRBV9 and TRBJ2-3; unclear D gene. Germline V gene lookup returns CDR1 SGDLS and CDR2 YYNGEE. The germline V and J ends were trimmed by 4 bases and 1 base, with 7 bases remaining between them. The CDR3 is made up of 13 amino acids. CDR3 bases: TGTGCCAGCAGCCCAGTTGGCACAGATACGCAGTATTTT. This codes for CASSPVGTDTQYF.

In this sample, this clone turned up once. This chain uses TRBV4-3 with TRBJ2-3; D is undetermined. CDR1 LGHNA and CDR2 YSLEER come from the germline V gene. The ends were cut back, 0 bases at V and 4 bases at J, with 5 bases in the middle. This CDR3 is built from 13 residues. CDR3 in DNA: TGCGCCAGCAGCCAAGAACCAGCAGATACGCAGTATTTT. Protein: CASSQEPADTQYF.

The chain combines TRBV28 with TRBJ2-5, with 12 positions matching TRBD1. The CDR3 is 15 residues long. The ends lost 7 bases at V and 9 bases at J; junction bases unmatched: 12. Germline V CDR1 and CDR2: MDHEN, SYDVKM. The CDR3 bases are TGTGCCAGCAACCACGGGACAGGGGGCGCCCAGGCCCAGTACTTC. Protein: CASNHGTGGAQAQYF.

This sequence joins TRBV5-6 and TRBJ2-3, with D maybe TRBD2 (6 bases). Germline V lookup: CDR1 SGHDT, CDR2 YYEEEE. V shed 0 bases and J shed 7 bases, with 12 bases lying between them. The CDR3 totals 14 residues. CDR3 protein: CASSLDGGAHTQYF. The CDR3 coding sequence is TGTGCCAGCAGCTTGGATGGAGGGGCCCATACGCAGTATTTT.

The chain links TRBV21-1 to TRBJ1-5. TRBV21-1 is a documented pseudogene. The CDR3 runs 10 residues. The CDR3 here is CASPKRPQHF. The DNA of the CDR3 is TGTGCCAGCCCGAAGAGGCCCCAGCATTTT.

This sequence joins TRBV9 and TRBJ2-7, with D possibly TRBD1 on 5 matching bases. CDR3 length equals 14 residues. CDR1 is SGDLS, CDR2 YYNGEE, per germline. Trimming took off 0 bases at V and 5 bases at J, with 12 bases between the two ends. The CDR3 nucleotides are TGTGCCAGCAGCGTAGGACAGTCGGTCCACGAGCAGTACTTC. As protein: CASSVGQSVHEQYF.

The chain combines TRBV29-1 with TRBJ1-4; 9 bases align to TRBD1. J was trimmed by 7 bases and V by 7 bases; bases with no gene match: 10. Germline loops: CDR1 SQVTM, CDR2 ANQGSEA. The CDR3 consists of 14 residues. CDR3 amino acids: CSAVQGALGEKLFF. As DNA, the CDR3 is TGCAGCGCTGTACAGGGGGCGTTGGGTGAAAAACTGTTTTTT.

This chain's CDR3 is CASSLDRRSDYGYTF. CDR3 nucleotides: TGCGCCAGCAGCCTGGACAGGAGGTCTGACTATGGCTACACCTTC. The chain recombines TRBV4-1 with TRBJ1-2; 7 nucleotides align to TRBD1. Germline lookup yields CDR1 MGHRA and CDR2 YSYEKL. J was trimmed by 3 bases and V by 4 bases; bases with no gene match: 8. This CDR3 is 15 amino acids long.

The V gene is TRBV25-1, the J gene TRBJ2-5; the match to TRBD2 covers 7 bases. Germline loops: CDR1 MGHDK, CDR2 SYGVNS. The CDR3 runs 15 residues. After removal of 4 bases from V and 2 bases from J, the junction contained 7 bases not matched to a gene. Here the CDR3 reads CASSAAGRAQETQYF. CDR3 DNA sequence: TGTGCCAGCAGTGCAGCAGGGAGGGCACAAGAGACCCAGTACTTC.

The chain links TRBV3-1 (or the pseudogene TRBV3-2) to TRBJ1-3, with 11 bases lining up with TRBD1. Trimming removed 0 bases from V and 7 bases from J; junction bases left unmatched: 8. Per germline, CDR1 LGHDT and CDR2 YNNKEL (reference sequence). The CDR3 has 17 amino acids. CDR3 residues: CASSQDRRDRGFNTIYF. CDR3 bases: TGTGCCAGCAGCCAAGATCGTCGGGACAGGGGGTTCAACACCATATATTTT.

The V and J genes are TRBV6-5 and TRBJ2-4; 8 bases map to TRBD1. Germline assignment: CDR1 MNHEY and CDR2 SVGAGI. The CDR3 is 14 amino acids. V dropped 5 bases and J dropped 6; count of bases not matched to a gene: 6. In DNA form, the CDR3 reads TGTGCCAGCAGTAAATCTGGGACAGGAAACATTCAGTACTTC. Its translation: CASSKSGTGNIQYF.

This chain uses TRBV3-1 (or the pseudogene TRBV3-2) with TRBJ2-3, with TRBD2 matching over 13 bases. V shed 4 bases and J 7 bases; nucleotides not matched to a gene: 8. The CDR3 length is 16 residues. CDR1 LGHDT and CDR2 YNNKEL come from the germline V gene (reference sequence). CDR3: CASSRTSGGSGNTQYF. In nucleotides, the CDR3 is TGTGCCAGCAGCCGGACTAGCGGGGGCTCGGGGAATACGCAGTATTTT.

The rearrangement uses TRBV7-9 and TRBJ1-6, with 7 bases that match TRBD1. The CDR3 is 14 amino acids. Germline CDR1 and CDR2: SEHNR and FQNEAQ (reference sequence). V lost 6 bases to trimming and J lost 7 bases; unmatched junction nucleotides: 6. The CDR3 coding sequence is TGTGCCAGCAGTTATGACAGGGTAAATTCACCCCTCCACTTT. This encodes CASSYDRVNSPLHF.

The chain recombines TRBV5-6 with TRBJ2-1; 8 positions agree with TRBD2. Germline V gene lookup returns CDR1 SGHDT and CDR2 YYEEEE. V trimming: 4 bases; J trimming: 3 bases; junction bases outside the gene matches: 12. This CDR3 contains 17 residues. The CDR3 DNA reads as TGTGCCAGCAGCCCACCCCGGGGGGGATCTCGCTACAATGAGCAGTTCTTC. It specifies CASSPPRGGSRYNEQFF.